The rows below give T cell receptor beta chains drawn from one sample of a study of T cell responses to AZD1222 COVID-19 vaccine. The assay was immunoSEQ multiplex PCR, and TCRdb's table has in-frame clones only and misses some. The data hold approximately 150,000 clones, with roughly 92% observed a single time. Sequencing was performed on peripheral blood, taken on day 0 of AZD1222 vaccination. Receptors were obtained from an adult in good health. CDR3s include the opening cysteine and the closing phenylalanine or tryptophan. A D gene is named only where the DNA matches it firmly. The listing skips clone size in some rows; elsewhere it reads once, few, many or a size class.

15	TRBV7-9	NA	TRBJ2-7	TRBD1	TGTGCCAGCAGCCACCGGACAGGGACCTCCTACGAGCAGTACTTC	CASSHRTGTSYEQYF
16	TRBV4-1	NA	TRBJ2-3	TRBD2	TGCGCCAGCAGCCCAGCTGGACTAGCGGTCGCAGATACGCAGTATTTT	CASSPAGLAVADTQYF
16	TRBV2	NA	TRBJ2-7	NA	TGTGCCAGCAGTGAGTCCGGATGGGACCGAGTCTACGAGCAGTACTTC	CASSESGWDRVYEQYF
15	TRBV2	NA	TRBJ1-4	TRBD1	TGTGCCAGCAGTGATGTTAGACAGGGTAATGAAAAACTGTTTTTT	CASSDVRQGNEKLFF
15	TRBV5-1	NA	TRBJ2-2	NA	TGCGCCAGCAGCCTTCGGACGGTCGGGGACGGGGAGCTGTTTTTT	CASSLRTVGDGELFF
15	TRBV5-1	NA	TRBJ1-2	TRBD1	TGCGCCAGCAGCTTGGGACAGGGTTGGAACTATGGCTACACCTTC	CASSLGQGWNYGYTF
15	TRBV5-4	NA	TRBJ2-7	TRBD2	TGTGCCAGCAGTCCGGGGGGTGAAGCGGGAGGGATGAAGTACTTC	CASSPGGEAGGMKYF
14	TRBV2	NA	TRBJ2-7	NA	TGTGCCAGCAGTGGAGGCCAGTGGTTCTACGAGCAGTACTTC	CASSGGQWFYEQYF
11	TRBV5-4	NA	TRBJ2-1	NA	TGTGCCAGCAGCTTGGAGGGTGAGCAGTTCTTC	CASSLEGEQFF
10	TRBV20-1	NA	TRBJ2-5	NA	TGCAGTGCTAGCCTGGAGACCCAGTACTTC	CSASLETQYF
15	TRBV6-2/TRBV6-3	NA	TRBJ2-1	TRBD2	TGTGCCAGCAGTTATGGGACTAGCGGCTACAATGAGCAGTTCTTC	CASSYGTSGYNEQFF
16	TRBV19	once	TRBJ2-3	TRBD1	TGTGCCAGTAGACCAAAAGGGGGCCGACTCACAGATACGCAGTATTTT	CASRPKGGRLTDTQYF
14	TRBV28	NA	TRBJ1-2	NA	TGTGCCAGCAGCGAGCAGGGGCGCAGCTATGGCTACACCTTC	CASSEQGRSYGYTF
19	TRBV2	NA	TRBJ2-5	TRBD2	TGTGCCAGCAAGATTAAATGGACTAGCGGGAGAGCGAGGGAAGAGACCCAGTACTTC	CASKIKWTSGRAREETQYF
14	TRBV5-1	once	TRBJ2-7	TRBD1	TGCGCCAGCAAAGGGACAGGGGGGCTCTACGAGCAGTACTTC	CASKGTGGLYEQYF
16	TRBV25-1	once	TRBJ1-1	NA	TGTGCCAGCAGTGAGGAAATAAAGAGAGTAAACACTGAAGCTTTCTTT	CASSEEIKRVNTEAFF
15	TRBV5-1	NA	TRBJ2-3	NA	TGCGCCAGCAGCTTCAGGCAGGTTCGCACAGATACGCAGTATTTT	CASSFRQVRTDTQYF
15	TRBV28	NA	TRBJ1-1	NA	TGTGCCAGCACCCTAACTGGGGGGACGTACACTGAAGCTTTCTTT	CASTLTGGTYTEAFF
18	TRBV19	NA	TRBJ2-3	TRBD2	TGTGCCAGTAGTATAGGAAGGCTTAAGAGCGGGATCACAGATACGCAGTATTTT	CASSIGRLKSGITDTQYF
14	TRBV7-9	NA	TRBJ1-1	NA	TGTGCCAGCAGCTTAGGGCCGGGGAACACTGAAGCTTTCTTT	CASSLGPGNTEAFF
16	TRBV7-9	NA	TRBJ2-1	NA	TGTGCCAGCAGCCCGCTTAGCGGAGGCTCCTACAATGAGCAGTTCTTC	CASSPLSGGSYNEQFF
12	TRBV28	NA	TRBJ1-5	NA	TGTGCCAGCAGTTTCGTAGATCAGCCCCAGCATTTT	CASSFVDQPQHF
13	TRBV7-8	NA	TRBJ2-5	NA	TGTGCCAGCAGCCTCTTCAGTCAGGAGACCCAGTACTTC	CASSLFSQETQYF
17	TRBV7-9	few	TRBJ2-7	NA	TGTGCCAGCAGCTTAGAACGAGCAGGGCCCCCGGGCTACGAGCAGTACTTC	CASSLERAGPPGYEQYF
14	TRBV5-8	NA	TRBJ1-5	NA	TGTGCCAGCAGCTTTCCAGGGTTTGCTCAGCCCCAGCATTTT	CASSFPGFAQPQHF
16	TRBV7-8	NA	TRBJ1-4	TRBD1	TGTGCCAGCAGCCGATACCGGGACAGGTCTAATGAAAAACTGTTTTTT	CASSRYRDRSNEKLFF
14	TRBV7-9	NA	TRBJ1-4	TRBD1	TGTGCCAGCAGCCAGGGACAGGGAACTGAAAAACTGTTTTTT	CASSQGQGTEKLFF
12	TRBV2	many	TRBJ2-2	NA	TGTGCCAGCGGGCAGAACACCGGGGAGCTGTTTTTT	CASGQNTGELFF
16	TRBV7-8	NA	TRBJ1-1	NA	TGTGCCAGCAGCTATAGATACGGACAGTTTAACACTGAAGCTTTCTTT	CASSYRYGQFNTEAFF
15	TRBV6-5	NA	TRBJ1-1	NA	TGTGCCAGCAGCGCTAATGTGGAAGGATACACTGAAGCTTTCTTT	CASSANVEGYTEAFF